One and the same sample provided the 4 T cell receptor beta chains below, sequenced in a study of molecular identifiers for immune sequencing clone quantification. One entry per CDR3 protein, called by TCRdb with MiXCR from the PCR reads. The sample lists around 320,000 distinct CDR3 sequences; roughly a quarter were seen once. Sequenced sample: naive CD8+ T cells from blood, with Jurkat cell RNA spiked in. Subset in this sample: FACS-sorted CD8+CD4-CCR7+CD45RA+ naive T cells. The receptor set was obtained from a human donor in good health. Some libraries in this study had Jurkat cell RNA spiked in.

Concerning this clonotype itself: With a much larger clone just one base away, this may be a read error. The chain links TRBV7-9 to TRBJ2-5; D could derive from TRBD1 or TRBD2 (5 bases each). The CDR3 consists of 13 residues. CDR1 SEHNR and CDR2 FQNEAQ come from the germline V gene (reference sequence). CDR3 bases: TGTGCCAGCAGCTTAGTTGGGGGAGAGACCCGGTACTTC. It codes for CASSLVGGETRYF.

This clonotype was counted ten times or more. The chain recombines TRBV2 with TRBJ1-2; 10 positions match TRBD1. J lost 6 bases, V lost 5 bases, and 6 bases had no gene match. The CDR3 length is 14 residues. Germline loops: CDR1 SNHLY, CDR2 FYNNEI. CDR3: CASSSGQGKHGYTF. The CDR3 DNA is TGTGCCAGCAGTTCGGGACAGGGGAAGCATGGCTACACCTTC.

Points on this clonotype: A read error may explain this, as a much larger clone is one base away. The CDR3 does not close with the conserved phenylalanine or tryptophan, likely indicating a read error. The rearrangement uses TRBV7-3 and TRBJ2-2; perhaps D is TRBD1 or TRBD2 (6 bases each). From germline, CDR1 is SGHTA and CDR2 FQGTGA. With 5 bases removed from V and 2 bases from J, the gap between germline ends came to 15 bases. The CDR3 totals 16 residues. Written as DNA, the CDR3 is TGTGCCAGCAGCCCCATGGGGGGCGTAAACACCGGGGAGCTGTTTTAT. Its translation is CASSPMGGVNTGELFY.

The rearrangement uses TRBV5-4 and TRBJ1-1, with 7 bases identical to TRBD1. The CDR3 runs 16 residues. Germline loops: CDR1 SGHNT, CDR2 YYREEE (reference sequence). V trimming: 2 bases; J trimming: 4 bases; junction bases outside the gene matches: 11. The CDR3 sequence is CASSFAGGRIGTEAFF. CDR3 bases: TGTGCCAGCAGCTTTGCAGGGGGTCGAATTGGCACTGAAGCTTTCTTT. The entire variable domain, with the rest obtained from reference TRBV5-4 and TRBJ1-1, is as follows: ETGVTQSPTHLIKTRGQQVTLRCSSQSGHNTVSWYQQALGQGPQFIFQYYREEENGRGNFPPRFSGLQFPNYSSELNVNALELDDSALYLCASSFAGGRIGTEAFFGQGTRLTVV.